This is a list of T cell receptor beta chains from one sample in a study of OX40 agonist ivuxolimab in advanced cancers. TCRdb keeps only in-frame clones here, not all; method: immunoSEQ multiplex PCR. The repertoire includes tens of thousands of clones, roughly four fifths of them detected once, and approximately 2.4% sits in the top ten. Sequences were derived from CD4+ or CD8+ T cells sorted from blood, sampled in a trial of the OX40 agonist ivuxolimab. The receptors were gathered from an adult with an advanced solid tumor such as melanoma, head and neck, liver or kidney cancer. The CDR3 runs from the conserved cysteine through the conserved F or W. A D gene is named only where the DNA matches it firmly. Clone size is not always given. Where it is, it says once, few, many or a class for expanded clones.

d_gene	v_gene	j_gene	abundance	CDR3nt	CDR3aa
-	TRBV7-9	TRBJ1-5	-	TGTGCCAGCAGCCCTCACAGTAGCAATCAGCCCCAGCATTTT	CASSPHSSNQPQHF
-	TRBV19	TRBJ1-2	-	TGTGCCAGTAGTGTGTCCCTCCAGGGGATCAGCGGCTACACCTTC	CASSVSLQGISGYTF
-	TRBV5-6	TRBJ2-3	-	TGTGCCAGCAGCTTCCGGGACATTAGCACAGATACGCAGTATTTT	CASSFRDISTDTQYF
TRBD1	TRBV7-9	TRBJ2-4	-	TGTGCCAGCAGCGGTCCCGGGACAGGGGGGGTCGTTCAGTACTTC	CASSGPGTGGVVQYF
-	TRBV7-2	TRBJ2-7	-	TGTGCCAGCAGCTTAGAATTTACCCGCACCCACGAGCAGTACTTC	CASSLEFTRTHEQYF
-	TRBV5-4	TRBJ2-7	-	TGTGCCAGCAGCCCCGGGGGCGCAGGGGTGTACGAGCAGTACTTC	CASSPGGAGVYEQYF
-	TRBV5-1	TRBJ2-1	-	TGCGCCAGCAGCTCTCAGGGAGGGGGGTACAATGAGCAGTTCTTC	CASSSQGGGYNEQFF
-	TRBV9	TRBJ2-1	-	TGTGCCAGCAGCCCCCGGCGGGTACTACCCTTCGAGCAGTTCTTC	CASSPRRVLPFEQFF
-	TRBV9	TRBJ2-7	-	TGTGCCAGCAGCTCGCGGACAGCGGACTACGAGCAGTACTTC	CASSSRTADYEQYF
TRBD1	TRBV5-4	TRBJ2-2	-	TGTGCCAGCAGCGAGGGGGCAGGGGAGCTGTTTTTT	CASSEGAGELFF
-	TRBV10-3	TRBJ2-4	few	TGTGCCATCAGTGCTTCGGCCAAAAACATTCAGTACTTC	CAISASAKNIQYF
TRBD2	TRBV29-1	TRBJ2-7	-	TGCAGCGGGAAGGGAGGGGATGGCTACGAGCAGTACTTC	CSGKGGDGYEQYF
-	TRBV2	TRBJ2-2	-	TGTGCCAGCATACGGGGGAATAAATTCACCGGGGAGCTGTTTTTT	CASIRGNKFTGELFF
TRBD2	TRBV11-3	TRBJ2-1	-	TGTGCCAGCAGCTTTGATAGCGGGAGGAGCGATGAGCAGTTCTTC	CASSFDSGRSDEQFF
-	TRBV19	TRBJ2-5	-	TGTGCCAGTAGTATGCCGTCGGCAGGGGGAGGGGAGACCCAGTACTTC	CASSMPSAGGGETQYF
-	TRBV11-2	TRBJ2-4	-	TGTGCCAGCAGCTTACCCCTTAGCGGAAACATTCAGTACTTC	CASSLPLSGNIQYF
TRBD2	TRBV11-2	TRBJ2-2	-	TGTGCCAGCAGCAAGACTAGCGGGAGTACCGGGGAGCTGTTTTTT	CASSKTSGSTGELFF
-	TRBV5-8	TRBJ2-5	-	TGTGCCAGCAGTCCCACTGGGGGGCCACAAGAGACCCAGTACTTC	CASSPTGGPQETQYF
TRBD1	TRBV10-3	TRBJ2-1	-	TGTGCCATCAGTGAGCCCGGACAGGGGGAAACTTCGGAGCAGTTCTTC	CAISEPGQGETSEQFF
TRBD1	TRBV5-6	TRBJ2-7	-	TGTGCCAGCACCCGGACAGGGGAGACCTACGAGCAGTACTTC	CASTRTGETYEQYF
-	TRBV7-2	TRBJ1-1	-	TGTGCCAGCACTGGAAACAGGGATAGCACTGAAGCTTTCTTT	CASTGNRDSTEAFF
TRBD2	TRBV27	TRBJ2-3	-	TGTGCCAGCAGGCAAGAGGGGCTGAAGCGGGGCCAGGGCACAGATACGCAGTATTTT	CASRQEGLKRGQGTDTQYF
-	TRBV11-3	TRBJ2-7	-	TGTGCCAGCAGCTTAGATTATGTGGCGGAGCAGTACTTC	CASSLDYVAEQYF
-	TRBV5-1	TRBJ2-1	-	TGCGCCAGCAGCCTAGAGGTGAATGAGCAGTTCTTC	CASSLEVNEQFF
-	TRBV7-8	TRBJ1-2	-	TGTGCCAGCAGCTTACAGGGGTTCTATGGCTACACCTTC	CASSLQGFYGYTF